This T cell receptor beta chain was profiled in a study of cytomegalovirus exposure and HLA in healthy donors. Concerning this clone itself: What it binds is not known.

Researchers ran the PCR with 60 Vbeta and 13 Jbeta primers. TCRdb keeps only in-frame clones here, not all; method: immunoSEQ multiplex PCR. The sample lists some 120,000 clones; 80% were seen once. Findings of the study overall: Later analysis suggested links between common viral pathogens and several top significant clusters. Relative to equally common others, HLA-associated TCR beta chains showed greater clonal expansion in a later analysis.

The sequencing sample was made of PBMCs. This clonotype was sampled from a man aged 25-45 years in good health and CMV-seropositive.

CDR3 in amino acids: CASSLQQDSYSNQPQHF. The CDR3 nucleotides are TGTGCCAGCAGCCTACAACAGGACAGTTATAGCAATCAGCCCCAGCATTTT. The chain uses TRBV7-9 and TRBJ1-5, with a weak D call TRBD1 (6 bases). The CDR3 is made up of 17 amino acids. The germline CDR1 and CDR2 sequences are SEHNR and FQNEAQ (reference sequence). Trimming left V 5 bases short and J 0 bases short, with 17 bases between.